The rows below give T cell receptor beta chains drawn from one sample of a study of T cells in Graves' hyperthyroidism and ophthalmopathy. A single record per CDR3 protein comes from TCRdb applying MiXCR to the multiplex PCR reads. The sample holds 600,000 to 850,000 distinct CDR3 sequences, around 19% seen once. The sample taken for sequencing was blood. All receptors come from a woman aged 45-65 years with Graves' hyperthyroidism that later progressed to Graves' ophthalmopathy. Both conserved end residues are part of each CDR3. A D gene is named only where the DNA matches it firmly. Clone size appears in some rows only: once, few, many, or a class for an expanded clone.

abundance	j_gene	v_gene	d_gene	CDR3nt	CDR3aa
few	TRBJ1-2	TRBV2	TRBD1	TGTGCCAGCAGCTCGGGACAGCAAGCTAACTATGGCTACACCTTC	CASSSGQQANYGYTF
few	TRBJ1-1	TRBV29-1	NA	TGCAGCGTTGTGGCGCAGAGCGAAGCTTTCTTT	CSVVAQSEAFF
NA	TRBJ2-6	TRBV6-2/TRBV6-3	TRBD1	TGTGCCAGCAGTTACATTGGGACAGGGGTCGATGGGGCCAACGTCCTGGCTTTC	CASSYIGTGVDGANVLAF
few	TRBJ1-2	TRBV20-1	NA	TGCAGTGCTAACCCTGGTGTGGGGGCAGTCGATGGCTACACCTTC	CSANPGVGAVDGYTF
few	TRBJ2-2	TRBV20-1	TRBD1	TGCAGTGCTATCGGGACAGGTGCGACCGGGGAGCTGTTTTTT	CSAIGTGATGELFF
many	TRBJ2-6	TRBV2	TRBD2	TGTGCCAGCAGTGCGGAGCGGGGGTCCTCTGGGGCCAACGTCCTGACTTTC	CASSAERGSSGANVLTF
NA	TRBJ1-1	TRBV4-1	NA	TGCGCCAGCAGCCAAGAACAGCATCTGAACACTGAAGCTTTCTTT	CASSQEQHLNTEAFF
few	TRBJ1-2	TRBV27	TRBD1	TGTGCCAGCAGTTTATCTAGGGGGGCAGGGGGATCCTATGGCTACACCTTC	CASSLSRGAGGSYGYTF
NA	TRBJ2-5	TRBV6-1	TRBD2	TGTGCCAGCAGTTGGGGGACTAGCGGGGGAGGGAAGACCCAGTACTTC	CASSWGTSGGGKTQYF
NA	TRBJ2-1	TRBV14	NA	TGTGCCAGCAGCCAAGAACAGAGAAGCTCCTACAATGAGCAGTTCTTC	CASSQEQRSSYNEQFF
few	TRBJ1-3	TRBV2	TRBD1	TGTGCCAGCCGGAAGACTACAGGGGAACCTGGAAACACCATATATTTT	CASRKTTGEPGNTIYF
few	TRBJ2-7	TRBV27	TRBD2	TGTGCCAGCAGGCGGGAGTCGGGGAGGTACTACGAGCAGTACTTC	CASRRESGRYYEQYF
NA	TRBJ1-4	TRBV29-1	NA	TGCAGCGTTACAAACAGCGCGGGAAAACTGTTTTTT	CSVTNSAGKLFF
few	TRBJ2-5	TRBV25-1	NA	TGTGCCAGCAGTGGTCAGGGCCAAGAGACCCAGTACTTC	CASSGQGQETQYF
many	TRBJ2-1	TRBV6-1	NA	TGTGCCAGCAGTCGCGCGCGGGACAATGAGCAGTTCTTC	CASSRARDNEQFF
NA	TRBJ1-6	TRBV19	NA	TGTGCCAGTACCGAGCTTACAGATAATTCACCCCTCCACTTT	CASTELTDNSPLHF
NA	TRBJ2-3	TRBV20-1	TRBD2	TGCAGTGCTAGAGGACTAGCGAGCACAGATACGCAGTATTTT	CSARGLASTDTQYF
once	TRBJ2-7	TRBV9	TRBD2	TGTGCCAGCAGCCCAGCAAAGAGACTAGCGACCTACGAGCAGTACTTC	CASSPAKRLATYEQYF
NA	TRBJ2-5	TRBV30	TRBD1	TGTGCCTTCGACAGGGCCTCCGGGACCCAGTACTTC	CAFDRASGTQYF
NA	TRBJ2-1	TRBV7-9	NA	TGTGCCAGCAGCACAGGACAGCGGAATGAGCAGTTCTTC	CASSTGQRNEQFF
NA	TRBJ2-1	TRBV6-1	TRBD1	TGTGCCAGCAGTGAATTGGTCTCCACAGGGGGTGAGCAGTTCTTC	CASSELVSTGGEQFF
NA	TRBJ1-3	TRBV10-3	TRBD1	TGTGCCTCAGGGACAGTCGGCTCTGGAAACACCATATATTTT	CASGTVGSGNTIYF
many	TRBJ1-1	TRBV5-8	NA	TGTGCCAGCAGCTTGGGCGACAGGATGAACACTGAAGCTTTCTTT	CASSLGDRMNTEAFF
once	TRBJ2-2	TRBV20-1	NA	TGCAGTGCTAGACTCCAGAACACCGGGGAGCTGTTTTTT	CSARLQNTGELFF
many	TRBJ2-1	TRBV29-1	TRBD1	TGCAGCGTTGAAGGGACAGGGATACCTTACAATGAGCAGTTCTTC	CSVEGTGIPYNEQFF
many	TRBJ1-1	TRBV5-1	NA	TGCGCCAGCAGCTGGATAACAGGGCTTATGAACACTGAAGCTTTCTTT	CASSWITGLMNTEAFF
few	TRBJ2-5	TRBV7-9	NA	TGTGCCAGCAGCGCCCCCCGATTCGGAGAGACCCAGTACTTC	CASSAPRFGETQYF
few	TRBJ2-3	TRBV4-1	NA	TGCGCCAGCAGCCAAGGACTCGGGACGCGGAGGATTGCAGATACGCAGTATTTT	CASSQGLGTRRIADTQYF
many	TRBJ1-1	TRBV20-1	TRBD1	TGCAGTGCGGGAGGCGGACAGGGAGGCACTGAAGCTTTCTTT	CSAGGGQGGTEAFF
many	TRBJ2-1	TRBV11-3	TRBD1	TGTGCCAGCAGCCCCCACAGACAGGGGGAATACAATGAGCAGTTCTTC	CASSPHRQGEYNEQFF
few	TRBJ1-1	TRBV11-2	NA	TGTGCCAGTAGTATCGGTGGGGGGCACGCTTTCTTT	CASSIGGGHAFF
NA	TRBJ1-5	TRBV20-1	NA	TGCAGTGCTAGTGATAGGGGAGATCAGCCCCAGCATTTT	CSASDRGDQPQHF
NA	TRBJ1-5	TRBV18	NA	TGTGCCAGCTCACCCCCGGGACCGAGAAGCAATCAGCCCCAGCATTTT	CASSPPGPRSNQPQHF
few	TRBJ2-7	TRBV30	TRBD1	TGTGCCTGGAGACTTCCCATCGGGACAGGGAGGGCCGAGCAGTACTTC	CAWRLPIGTGRAEQYF
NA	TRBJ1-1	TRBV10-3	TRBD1	TGTGCCATCGCAGGGGGCACGAACACTGAAGCTTTCTTT	CAIAGGTNTEAFF
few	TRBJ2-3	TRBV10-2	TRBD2	TGCGCCAGCAGTGAGCAGCGGGGGAGAGATACGCAGTATTTT	CASSEQRGRDTQYF
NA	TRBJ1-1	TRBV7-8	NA	TGTGCCAGCAGCTTAAAATCTTTCCGAAGGGCGAACACTGAAGCTTTCTTT	CASSLKSFRRANTEAFF